A selection of T cell receptor beta chains follows, all from one sample in a study of blood T cell repertoires in COVID-19. Sequencing was performed with immunoSEQ multiplex PCR; in TCRdb, only in-frame clones are kept and a portion is missing. This table holds fewer than 200,000 clones, about 83% found once. Sequencing was carried out using peripheral blood. The receptors stem from a human donor in a cohort sampled during active COVID-19. The CDR3 runs from the conserved cysteine through the conserved F or W. A D gene is named only where the DNA matches it firmly. Not every row has a clone size; where given, it reads once, few, many or a size class.

TRBJ2-2 once TRBV12-3/TRBV12-4 TRBD1 CASGQGELFF TGTGCCAGCGGACAGGGTGAGCTGTTTTTT
TRBJ1-4 NA TRBV9 TRBD1 CASSINPGTGDEKLFF TGTGCCAGCAGCATAAACCCCGGGACAGGGGATGAAAAACTGTTTTTT
TRBJ2-1 NA TRBV28 TRBD2 CASSLLTSGGYNEQFF TGTGCCAGCAGTTTGTTGACTAGCGGGGGCTACAATGAGCAGTTCTTC
TRBJ2-7 NA TRBV5-4 TRBD1 CASSLAGGLSYEQYF TGTGCCAGCAGCTTGGCAGGGGGTCTCTCCTACGAGCAGTACTTC
TRBJ1-4 NA TRBV5-1 NA CASSLTVTTNEKLFF TGCGCCAGCAGCTTGACGGTAACAACTAATGAAAAACTGTTTTTT
TRBJ2-3 NA TRBV13 TRBD1 CASSDSRAGGADTQYF TGTGCCAGCAGCGACTCGCGGGCAGGGGGCGCAGATACGCAGTATTTT
TRBJ2-1 NA TRBV6-6 TRBD2 CASSPPAGEGSYNEQFF TGTGCCAGCAGTCCCCCGGCTGGGGAGGGGTCCTACAATGAGCAGTTCTTC
TRBJ2-4 NA TRBV27 NA CASSPSGIGGASKNIQYF TGTGCCAGCAGTCCATCAGGGATTGGGGGCGCGTCCAAAAACATTCAGTACTTC
TRBJ1-4 NA TRBV4-3 TRBD1 CASSQAEQGANEKLFF TGCGCCAGCAGCCAGGCCGAACAGGGGGCTAATGAAAAACTGTTTTTT
TRBJ1-3 NA TRBV5-1 NA CASSLGTGKGNTIYF TGCGCCAGCAGCTTAGGAACAGGGAAAGGAAACACCATATATTTT
TRBJ2-2 NA TRBV7-3 NA CASSILTGELFF TGTGCCAGCAGCATCCTCACCGGGGAGCTGTTTTTT
TRBJ1-1 NA TRBV6-6 TRBD1 CASSTGTGALNTEAFF TGTGCCAGCAGTACCGGGACAGGGGCTCTGAACACTGAAGCTTTCTTT
TRBJ1-3 NA TRBV7-9 NA CATSRDGNTIYF TGTGCCACCAGCCGGGATGGAAACACCATATATTTT
TRBJ1-6 NA TRBV3-1/TRBV3-2 NA CASSPQTVGSYNSPLHF TGTGCCAGCAGCCCTCAAACAGTGGGCTCCTATAATTCACCCCTCCACTTT
TRBJ2-1 NA TRBV7-8 TRBD2 CASSSSSGNYNEQFF TGTGCCAGCAGCTCAAGTAGCGGGAACTACAATGAGCAGTTCTTC
TRBJ2-5 NA TRBV7-7 TRBD1 CASSLTGTGETQYF TGTGCTAGCAGCTTGACAGGGACAGGGGAGACCCAGTACTTC
TRBJ1-6 NA TRBV27 TRBD1 CASSPGGQGLNSLLHF TGTGCCAGCAGTCCGGGCGGACAGGGGCTAAATTCACTCCTCCACTTT